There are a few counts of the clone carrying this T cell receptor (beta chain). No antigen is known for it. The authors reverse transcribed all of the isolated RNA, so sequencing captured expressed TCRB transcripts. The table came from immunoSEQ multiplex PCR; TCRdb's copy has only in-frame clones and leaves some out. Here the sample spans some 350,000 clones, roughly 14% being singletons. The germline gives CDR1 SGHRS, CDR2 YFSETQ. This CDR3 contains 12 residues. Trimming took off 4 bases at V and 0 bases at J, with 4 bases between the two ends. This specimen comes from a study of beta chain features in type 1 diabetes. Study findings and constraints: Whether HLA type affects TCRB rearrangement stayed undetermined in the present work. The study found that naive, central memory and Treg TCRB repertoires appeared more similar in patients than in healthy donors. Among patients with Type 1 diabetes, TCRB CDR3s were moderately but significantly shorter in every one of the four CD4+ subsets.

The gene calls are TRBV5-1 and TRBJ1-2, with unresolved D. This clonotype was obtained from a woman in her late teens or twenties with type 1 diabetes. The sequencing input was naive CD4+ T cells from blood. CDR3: CASSPANYGYTF. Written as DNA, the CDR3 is TGCGCCAGCAGCCCAGCTAACTATGGCTACACCTTC.